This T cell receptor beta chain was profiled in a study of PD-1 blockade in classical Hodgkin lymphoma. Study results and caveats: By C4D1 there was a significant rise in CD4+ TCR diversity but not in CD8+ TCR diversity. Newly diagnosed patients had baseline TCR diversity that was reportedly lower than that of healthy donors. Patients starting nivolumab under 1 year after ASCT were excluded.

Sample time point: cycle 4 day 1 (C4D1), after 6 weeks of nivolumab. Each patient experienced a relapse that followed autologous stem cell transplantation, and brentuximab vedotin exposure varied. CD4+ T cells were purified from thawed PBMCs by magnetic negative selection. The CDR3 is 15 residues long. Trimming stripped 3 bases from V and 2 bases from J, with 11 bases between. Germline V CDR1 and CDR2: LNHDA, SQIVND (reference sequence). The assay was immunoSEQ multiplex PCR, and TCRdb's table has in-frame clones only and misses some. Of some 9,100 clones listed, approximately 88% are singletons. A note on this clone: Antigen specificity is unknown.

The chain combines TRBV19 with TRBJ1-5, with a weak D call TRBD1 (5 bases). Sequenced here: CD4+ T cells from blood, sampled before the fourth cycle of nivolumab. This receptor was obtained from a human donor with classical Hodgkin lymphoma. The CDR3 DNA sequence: TGTGCCAGTAGTATTGCGGGGCACGGCAATCAGCCCCAGCATTTT. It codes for CASSIAGHGNQPQHF.